Listed below are T cell receptor beta chains from one sample, sequenced in a study of T cells in Graves' hyperthyroidism and ophthalmopathy. One entry per CDR3 protein, called by TCRdb with MiXCR from the multiplex PCR reads. The sample yields approximately 330,000 distinct CDR3 sequences, about 20% seen once. The material sequenced was blood. Receptors were obtained from a woman in her forties or fifties with Graves' hyperthyroidism. CDR3s include the opening cysteine and the closing phenylalanine or tryptophan.

CDR3aa: CASSRRLAGANEQFF
v_gene: TRBV18
j_gene: TRBJ2-1

CDR3aa: CASSQAKGQSYEQYF
v_gene: TRBV4-1
j_gene: TRBJ2-7

CDR3aa: CASSPQGLEAFF
v_gene: TRBV27
j_gene: TRBJ1-1

CDR3aa: CASSERTPNQPQHF
v_gene: TRBV2
j_gene: TRBJ1-5

CDR3aa: CASSSGQGHQETQYF
v_gene: TRBV4-1
j_gene: TRBJ2-5

CDR3aa: CASSPGTGNTIYF
v_gene: TRBV2
j_gene: TRBJ1-3

CDR3aa: CASSQVGEPHGYTF
v_gene: TRBV4-2
j_gene: TRBJ1-2

CDR3aa: CASSYLGDSTFSGANVLTF
v_gene: TRBV27
j_gene: TRBJ2-6

CDR3aa: CASSWDRDIGELFF
v_gene: TRBV12-3/TRBV12-4
j_gene: TRBJ2-2

CDR3aa: CASSLAAGDDTQYF
v_gene: TRBV5-1
j_gene: TRBJ2-3

CDR3aa: CSAISGGPEQFF
v_gene: TRBV20-1
j_gene: TRBJ2-1

CDR3aa: CASSQGGTGNSPLHF
v_gene: TRBV4-2
j_gene: TRBJ1-6

CDR3aa: CASTEGDTGELFF
v_gene: TRBV6-5
j_gene: TRBJ2-2

CDR3aa: CASSLGSRTGAEQYF
v_gene: TRBV5-1
j_gene: TRBJ2-7

CDR3aa: CASSSQLTDTQYF
v_gene: TRBV7-9
j_gene: TRBJ2-3

CDR3aa: CASSPVGGDEQFF
v_gene: TRBV27
j_gene: TRBJ2-1

CDR3aa: CASSFPGLAGPAAFDEQFF
v_gene: TRBV7-3
j_gene: TRBJ2-1

CDR3aa: CASSIGGQPQHF
v_gene: TRBV19
j_gene: TRBJ1-5

CDR3aa: CSARDITGFPLETQYF
v_gene: TRBV20-1
j_gene: TRBJ2-5

CDR3aa: CASREGASNTGELFF
v_gene: TRBV7-3
j_gene: TRBJ2-2

CDR3aa: CASSPGQGYSNQPQHF
v_gene: TRBV27
j_gene: TRBJ1-5

CDR3aa: CASSQGGAYEQYF
v_gene: TRBV4-1
j_gene: TRBJ2-7

CDR3aa: CASSPLGTSSGNTIYF
v_gene: TRBV5-6
j_gene: TRBJ1-3

CDR3aa: CASSVGRGTDTQYF
v_gene: TRBV2
j_gene: TRBJ2-3

CDR3aa: CASTWGGSSGNTIYF
v_gene: TRBV5-1
j_gene: TRBJ1-3

CDR3aa: CASSSGQVGLNEKLFF
v_gene: TRBV12-3/TRBV12-4
j_gene: TRBJ1-4

CDR3aa: CASSFGGTLRNTIYF
v_gene: TRBV5-5
j_gene: TRBJ1-3

CDR3aa: CASSLLAEGTGELFF
v_gene: TRBV18
j_gene: TRBJ2-2

CDR3aa: CATSRVGAGGRDTQYF
v_gene: TRBV15
j_gene: TRBJ2-3

CDR3aa: CASSTSSGRYQETQYF
v_gene: TRBV28
j_gene: TRBJ2-5

CDR3aa: CATSGFSRGEPQPNTGELFF
v_gene: TRBV24-1
j_gene: TRBJ2-2

CDR3aa: CASSLGQGGAYEQYF
v_gene: TRBV7-9
j_gene: TRBJ2-7

CDR3aa: CASSRNNEQFF
v_gene: TRBV18
j_gene: TRBJ2-1

CDR3aa: CASSQLGGGSRDTQYF
v_gene: TRBV11-2
j_gene: TRBJ2-3